Listed below are T cell receptor beta chains from one sample, sequenced in a study of human T cells and chemical hapten exposure. Each CDR3 protein gets one entry after TCRdb re-called the RACE reads with MiXCR. The sample lists a few hundred thousand distinct CDR3 sequences, roughly 4.8% occurring once. The material was whole blood, obtained in connection with sensitization to the hapten diphenylcyclopropenone (DPC). Receptors originate from a woman in her 50s with alopecia areata. Some clones in this sample may be carry-over from other donors' samples. Each CDR3 is given with its conserved first and last residue. Each record gives: D gene, V gene, J gene, clone size, CDR3 protein, CDR3 DNA. The D gene is left open where the match is weak. Clone size appears in some rows only: once, few, many, or a class for an expanded clone.

d_call: -
v_call: TRBV20-1
j_call: TRBJ1-2
clone_size: -
cdr3_aa: CSAKSRWGGGDGYTF
cdr3_nt: TGCAGTGCCAAGTCCCGGTGGGGCGGGGGAGATGGCTACACCTTC

d_call: -
v_call: TRBV16
j_call: TRBJ1-1
clone_size: many
cdr3_aa: CASSPERGTEAFF
cdr3_nt: TGTGCCAGCAGTCCGGAACGGGGCACTGAAGCTTTCTTT

d_call: TRBD2
v_call: TRBV2
j_call: TRBJ2-5
clone_size: many
cdr3_aa: CASSAGAGNVETQYF
cdr3_nt: TGTGCCAGCAGTGCGGGAGCGGGAAATGTAGAGACCCAGTACTTC

d_call: -
v_call: TRBV3-1
j_call: TRBJ1-1
clone_size: many
cdr3_aa: CASSQDGGTAEAFF
cdr3_nt: TGTGCCAGCAGCCAAGACGGGGGCACGGCTGAAGCTTTCTTT

d_call: -
v_call: TRBV12-3/TRBV12-4
j_call: TRBJ1-1
clone_size: few
cdr3_aa: CASTIRRSDTEAFF
cdr3_nt: TGTGCCAGCACTATCCGGAGGTCGGACACTGAAGCTTTCTTT

d_call: -
v_call: TRBV11-2
j_call: TRBJ1-1
clone_size: many
cdr3_aa: CASSTTGYTEAFF
cdr3_nt: TGTGCCAGCAGCACGACAGGCTACACTGAAGCTTTCTTT

d_call: TRBD2
v_call: TRBV12-3/TRBV12-4
j_call: TRBJ2-5
clone_size: -
cdr3_aa: CASSTPSGGIETQYF
cdr3_nt: TGTGCCAGCAGTACACCTAGCGGGGGGATAGAGACCCAGTACTTC

d_call: TRBD2
v_call: TRBV20-1
j_call: TRBJ2-1
clone_size: -
cdr3_aa: CSARDQTSGRDEQFF
cdr3_nt: TGCAGTGCTAGAGATCAGACTAGCGGGCGCGATGAGCAGTTCTTC

d_call: -
v_call: TRBV6-5
j_call: TRBJ2-7
clone_size: few
cdr3_aa: CASKSGYEQYF
cdr3_nt: TGTGCCAGCAAGAGTGGTTACGAGCAGTACTTC

d_call: TRBD1
v_call: TRBV29-1
j_call: TRBJ1-1
clone_size: -
cdr3_aa: CSVGLTGAPFNTEAFF
cdr3_nt: TGCAGCGTTGGTCTCACAGGGGCCCCTTTCAACACTGAAGCTTTCTTT

d_call: -
v_call: TRBV28
j_call: TRBJ1-2
clone_size: -
cdr3_aa: CASSFPGAGYGYTF
cdr3_nt: TGTGCCAGCAGTTTCCCGGGGGCAGGCTATGGCTACACCTTC

d_call: -
v_call: TRBV6-5
j_call: TRBJ2-7
clone_size: -
cdr3_aa: CASSYSGDYEQYF
cdr3_nt: TGTGCCAGCAGTTACTCGGGGGACTACGAGCAGTACTTC

d_call: -
v_call: TRBV7-9
j_call: TRBJ1-1
clone_size: many
cdr3_aa: CASSLDRYEAFF
cdr3_nt: TGTGCCAGCAGCTTAGACAGGTACGAAGCTTTCTTT

d_call: TRBD1
v_call: TRBV5-4
j_call: TRBJ2-1
clone_size: -
cdr3_aa: CASSPRTGPTTEEQFF
cdr3_nt: TGTGCCAGCAGCCCAAGGACAGGGCCCACCACCGAGGAGCAGTTCTTC

d_call: -
v_call: TRBV2
j_call: TRBJ1-2
clone_size: -
cdr3_aa: CASSSRRAFPRPLNYGYTF
cdr3_nt: TGTGCCAGCAGTTCTCGTCGGGCCTTCCCCCGGCCACTTAACTATGGCTACACCTTC

d_call: -
v_call: TRBV6-6
j_call: TRBJ2-5
clone_size: many
cdr3_aa: CASSSPGVYETQYF
cdr3_nt: TGTGCCAGCAGTTCGCCAGGGGTCTATGAGACCCAGTACTTC

d_call: -
v_call: TRBV4-2
j_call: TRBJ1-4
clone_size: few
cdr3_aa: CASSQNHPGVREKLFF
cdr3_nt: TGTGCCAGCAGCCAAAACCACCCGGGAGTTCGTGAAAAACTGTTTTTT

d_call: -
v_call: TRBV7-2
j_call: TRBJ1-5
clone_size: -
cdr3_aa: CASSLSQGNNQPQHF
cdr3_nt: TGTGCCAGCAGCTTAAGCCAGGGAAACAATCAGCCCCAGCATTTT

d_call: -
v_call: TRBV7-2
j_call: TRBJ1-2
clone_size: many
cdr3_aa: CASSLNPAGLYYGYTF
cdr3_nt: TGTGCCAGCAGCTTAAACCCGGCCGGGCTTTACTATGGCTACACCTTC

d_call: -
v_call: TRBV28
j_call: TRBJ2-3
clone_size: many
cdr3_aa: CASRAEAATQYF
cdr3_nt: TGTGCCAGCAGGGCAGAAGCCGCTACGCAGTATTTT

d_call: -
v_call: TRBV14
j_call: TRBJ2-3
clone_size: -
cdr3_aa: CASSQALVDTQYF
cdr3_nt: TGTGCCAGCAGCCAAGCACTAGTAGATACGCAGTATTTT

d_call: -
v_call: TRBV2
j_call: TRBJ2-7
clone_size: many
cdr3_aa: CASGKNYEQYF
cdr3_nt: TGTGCCAGCGGAAAGAACTACGAGCAGTACTTC

d_call: TRBD2
v_call: TRBV6-5
j_call: TRBJ2-3
clone_size: few
cdr3_aa: CASSYGGVGDTQYF
cdr3_nt: TGTGCCAGCAGTTACGGGGGGGTCGGAGATACGCAGTATTTT

d_call: TRBD1
v_call: TRBV5-1
j_call: TRBJ2-5
clone_size: -
cdr3_aa: CATQKTGGFQETQYF
cdr3_nt: TGCGCCACCCAGAAGACAGGGGGCTTCCAAGAGACCCAGTACTTC

d_call: -
v_call: TRBV20-1
j_call: TRBJ2-5
clone_size: many
cdr3_aa: CSASVRQETQYF
cdr3_nt: TGCAGTGCTAGCGTGCGGCAAGAGACCCAGTACTTC

d_call: -
v_call: TRBV5-4
j_call: TRBJ1-5
clone_size: many
cdr3_aa: CASSMDSNQPQHF
cdr3_nt: TGTGCCAGCAGCATGGACAGCAATCAGCCCCAGCATTTT

d_call: -
v_call: TRBV14
j_call: TRBJ1-1
clone_size: many
cdr3_aa: CASSQVRGATEAFF
cdr3_nt: TGTGCCAGCAGTCAAGTGAGGGGGGCCACTGAAGCTTTCTTT

d_call: -
v_call: TRBV20-1
j_call: TRBJ1-2
clone_size: many
cdr3_aa: CSASRGYTF
cdr3_nt: TGCAGTGCTAGCCGGGGCTACACCTTC

d_call: TRBD1
v_call: TRBV5-4
j_call: TRBJ2-5
clone_size: few
cdr3_aa: CASSIGQGQETQYF
cdr3_nt: TGTGCCAGCAGCATTGGACAGGGGCAAGAGACCCAGTACTTC